The entry that follows covers one T cell receptor (beta chain) sequence. In the study's own analysis: Researchers report that nucleated cell counts were estimated from reference gene primer amplification. Some clones are missing from TCRdb's copy, which holds only in-frame ones; the method was immunoSEQ multiplex PCR. The V and J calls and clone size were taken over from that table, and D and trimming were inferred from the DNA. The sample consists of 140,000 to 150,000 clones, almost 85% of them appearing once. Germline V CDR1 and CDR2: SGHRS, YFSETQ. The V and J ends lost 4 bases and 4 bases, in that order; junction bases with no gene match: 8. This CDR3 spans 15 amino acids. This sample was taken from a study of blood T cell repertoires in COVID-19. Study information: Samples of COVID-19 (acute and convalescent) were obtained from the United States, Italy and Spain. The cDNA or gDNA used as material had been derived from T cells, B-cell-depleted T cells, or PBMCs.

Sequenced material: peripheral blood. V is TRBV5-1 and J is TRBJ2-1, with TRBD1 matching 7 bases. This clonotype originated in a human donor with acute or convalescent COVID-19. The donor label of this sample is uncertain. As DNA, the CDR3 is TGCGCCAGCAGCGTTACAGGGGTGGGATACAATGAGCAGTTCTTC. The encoded protein is CASSVTGVGYNEQFF.